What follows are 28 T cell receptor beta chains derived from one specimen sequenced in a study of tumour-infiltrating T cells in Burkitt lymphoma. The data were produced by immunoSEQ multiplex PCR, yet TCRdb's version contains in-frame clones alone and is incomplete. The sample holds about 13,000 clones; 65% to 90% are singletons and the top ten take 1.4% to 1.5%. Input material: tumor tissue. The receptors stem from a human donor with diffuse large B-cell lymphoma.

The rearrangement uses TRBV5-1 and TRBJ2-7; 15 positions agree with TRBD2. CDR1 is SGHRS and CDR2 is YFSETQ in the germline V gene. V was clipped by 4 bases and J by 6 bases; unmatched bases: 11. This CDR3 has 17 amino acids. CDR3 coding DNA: TGCGCCAGCAGCCCGGGACTAGCGGGAGGATCCGCCAGCGAGCAGTACTTC. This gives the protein CASSPGLAGGSASEQYF.

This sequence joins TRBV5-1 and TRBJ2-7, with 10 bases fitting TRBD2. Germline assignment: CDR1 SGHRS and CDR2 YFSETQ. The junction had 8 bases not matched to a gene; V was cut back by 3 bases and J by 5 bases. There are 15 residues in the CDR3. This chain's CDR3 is CASSWGASGSDEQYF. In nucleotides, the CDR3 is TGCGCCAGCAGCTGGGGCGCTAGCGGGAGTGACGAGCAGTACTTC.

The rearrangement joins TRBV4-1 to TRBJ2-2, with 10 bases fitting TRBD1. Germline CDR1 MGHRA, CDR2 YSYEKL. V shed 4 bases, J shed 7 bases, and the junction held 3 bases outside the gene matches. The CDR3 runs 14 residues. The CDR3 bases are TGCGCCAGCAGCCTAGACAGGGGGCGCGGGGAGCTGTTTTTT. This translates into CASSLDRGRGELFF.

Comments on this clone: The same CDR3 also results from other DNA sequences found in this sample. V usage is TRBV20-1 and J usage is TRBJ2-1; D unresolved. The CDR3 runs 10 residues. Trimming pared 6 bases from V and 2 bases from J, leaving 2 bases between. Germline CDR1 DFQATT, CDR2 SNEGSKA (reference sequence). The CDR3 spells CSAAYNEQFF. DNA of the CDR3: TGCAGTGCCGCCTACAATGAGCAGTTCTTC.

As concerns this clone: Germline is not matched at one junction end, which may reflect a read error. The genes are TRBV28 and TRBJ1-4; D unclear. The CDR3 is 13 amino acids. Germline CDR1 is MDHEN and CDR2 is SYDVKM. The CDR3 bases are TGTGCCAGCAGTCTCCTGACTACTGAAAAACTGTTTTTT. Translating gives CASSLLTTEKLFF.

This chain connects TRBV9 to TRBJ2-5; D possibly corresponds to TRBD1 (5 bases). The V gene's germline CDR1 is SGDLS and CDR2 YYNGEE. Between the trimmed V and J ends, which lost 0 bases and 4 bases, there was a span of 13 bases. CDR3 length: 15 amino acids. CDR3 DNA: TGTGCCAGCAGCGTAGAAGGGGTCCTGGCAGAGACCCAGTACTTC. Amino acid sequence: CASSVEGVLAETQYF.

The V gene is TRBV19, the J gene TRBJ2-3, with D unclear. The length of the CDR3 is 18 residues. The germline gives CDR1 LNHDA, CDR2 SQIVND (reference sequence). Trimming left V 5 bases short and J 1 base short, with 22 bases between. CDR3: CASSDLRDPSGRTDTQYF. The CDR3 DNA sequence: TGTGCCAGTAGTGACCTCCGAGACCCCTCCGGGCGCACAGATACGCAGTATTTT.

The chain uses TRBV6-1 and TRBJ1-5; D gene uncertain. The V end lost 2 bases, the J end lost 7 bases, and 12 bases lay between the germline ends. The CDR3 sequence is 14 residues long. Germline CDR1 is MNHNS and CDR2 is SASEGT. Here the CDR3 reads CASSERPRVQPQHF. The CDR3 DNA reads TGTGCCAGCAGTGAAAGGCCGAGGGTGCAGCCCCAGCATTTT.

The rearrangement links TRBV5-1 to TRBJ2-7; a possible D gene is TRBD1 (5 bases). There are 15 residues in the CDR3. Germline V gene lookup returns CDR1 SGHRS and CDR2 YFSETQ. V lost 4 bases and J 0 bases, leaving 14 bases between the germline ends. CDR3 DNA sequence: TGCGCCAGCAGCCGCGCGGACATCAGCTCCTACGAGCAGTACTTC. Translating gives CASSRADISSYEQYF.

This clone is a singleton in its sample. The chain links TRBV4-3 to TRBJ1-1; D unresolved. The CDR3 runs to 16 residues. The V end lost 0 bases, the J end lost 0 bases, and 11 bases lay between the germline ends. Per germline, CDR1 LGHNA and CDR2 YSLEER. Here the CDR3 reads CASSQERDMMNTEAFF. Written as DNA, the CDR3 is TGCGCCAGCAGCCAAGAAAGGGATATGATGAACACTGAAGCTTTCTTT.

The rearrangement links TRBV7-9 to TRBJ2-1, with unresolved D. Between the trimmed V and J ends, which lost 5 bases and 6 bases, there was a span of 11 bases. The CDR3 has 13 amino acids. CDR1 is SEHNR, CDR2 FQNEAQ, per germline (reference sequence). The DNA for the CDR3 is TGTGCCAGCAGCCCCGCAAACTTCAATGAGCAGTTCTTC. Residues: CASSPANFNEQFF.

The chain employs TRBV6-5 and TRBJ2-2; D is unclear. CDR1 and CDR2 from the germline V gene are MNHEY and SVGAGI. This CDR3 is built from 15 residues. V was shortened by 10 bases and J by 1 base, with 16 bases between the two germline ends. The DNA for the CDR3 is TGTGCCACCACAGAGTGGACGCAGAACACCGGGGAGCTGTTTTTT. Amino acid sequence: CATTEWTQNTGELFF.

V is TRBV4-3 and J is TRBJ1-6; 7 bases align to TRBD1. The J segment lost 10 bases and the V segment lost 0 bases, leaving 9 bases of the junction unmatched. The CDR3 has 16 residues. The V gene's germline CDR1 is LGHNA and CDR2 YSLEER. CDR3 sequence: CASSQDPAGGGSPLHF. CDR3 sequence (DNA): TGCGCCAGCAGCCAAGATCCGGCAGGGGGAGGCTCACCCCTCCACTTT.

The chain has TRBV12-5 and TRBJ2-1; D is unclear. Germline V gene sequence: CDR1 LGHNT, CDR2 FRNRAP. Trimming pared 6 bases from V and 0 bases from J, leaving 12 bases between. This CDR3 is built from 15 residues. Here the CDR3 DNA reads TGTGCTAGTGGACCCGTTAAGAGCTCCTACAATGAGCAGTTCTTC. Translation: CASGPVKSSYNEQFF.

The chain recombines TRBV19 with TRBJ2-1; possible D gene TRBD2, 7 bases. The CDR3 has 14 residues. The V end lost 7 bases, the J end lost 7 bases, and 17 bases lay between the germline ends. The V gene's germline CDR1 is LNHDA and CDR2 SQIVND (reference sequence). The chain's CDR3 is CASNPGGPINEQFF. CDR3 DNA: TGTGCCAGTAATCCCGGGGGGCCTATTAATGAGCAGTTCTTC.

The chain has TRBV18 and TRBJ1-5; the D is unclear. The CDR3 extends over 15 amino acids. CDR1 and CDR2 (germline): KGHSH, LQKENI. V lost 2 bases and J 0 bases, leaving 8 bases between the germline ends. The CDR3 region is CASSPSTDSNQPQHF. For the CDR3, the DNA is TGTGCCAGCTCACCATCCACGGATAGCAATCAGCCCCAGCATTTT.

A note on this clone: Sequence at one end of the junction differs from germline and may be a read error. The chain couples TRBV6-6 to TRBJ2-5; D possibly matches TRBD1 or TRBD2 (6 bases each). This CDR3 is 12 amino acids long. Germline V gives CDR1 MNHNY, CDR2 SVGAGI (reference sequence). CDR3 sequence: CASKRGEEIQYF. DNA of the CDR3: TGTGCCAGCAAGAGGGGGGAAGAGATCCAGTACTTC.

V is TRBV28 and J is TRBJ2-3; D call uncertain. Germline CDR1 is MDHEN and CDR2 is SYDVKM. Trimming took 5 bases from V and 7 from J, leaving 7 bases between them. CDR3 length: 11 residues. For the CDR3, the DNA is TGTGCCAGCAGTCCTCAATATACGCAGTATTTT. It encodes CASSPQYTQYF.

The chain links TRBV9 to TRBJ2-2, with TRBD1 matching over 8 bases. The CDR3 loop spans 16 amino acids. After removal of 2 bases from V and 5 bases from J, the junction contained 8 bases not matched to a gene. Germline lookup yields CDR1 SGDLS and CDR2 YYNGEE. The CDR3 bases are TGTGCCAGCAGCGTCCAGGCAGGGGGCGGTACCGGGGAGCTGTTTTTT. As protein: CASSVQAGGGTGELFF.

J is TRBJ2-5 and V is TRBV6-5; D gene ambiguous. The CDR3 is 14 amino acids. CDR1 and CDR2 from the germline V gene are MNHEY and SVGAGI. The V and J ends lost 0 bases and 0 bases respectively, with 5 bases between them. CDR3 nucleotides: TGTGCCAGCAGTTACTCGATGAACCAAGAGACCCAGTACTTC. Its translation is CASSYSMNQETQYF.

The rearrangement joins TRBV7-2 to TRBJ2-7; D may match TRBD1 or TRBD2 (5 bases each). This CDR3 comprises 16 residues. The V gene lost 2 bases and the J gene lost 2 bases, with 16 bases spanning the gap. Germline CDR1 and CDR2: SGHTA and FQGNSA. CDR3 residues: CASSLHPGTPPYEQYF. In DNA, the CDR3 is TGTGCCAGCAGCTTACATCCCGGGACCCCCCCCTACGAGCAGTACTTC. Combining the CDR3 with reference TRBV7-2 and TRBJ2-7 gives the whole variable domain GAGVSQSPSNKVTEKGKDVELRCDPISGHTALYWYRQSLGQGLEFLIYFQGNSAPDKSGLPSDRFSAERTGGSVSTLTIQRTQQEDSAVYLCASSLHPGTPPYEQYFGPGTRLTVT.

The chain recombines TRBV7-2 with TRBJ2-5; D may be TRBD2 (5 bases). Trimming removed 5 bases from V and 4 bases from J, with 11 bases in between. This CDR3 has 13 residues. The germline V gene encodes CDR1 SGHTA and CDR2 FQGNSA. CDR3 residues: CASSLMAGETQYF. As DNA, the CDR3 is TGTGCCAGCAGCCTCATGGCGGGAGAGACCCAGTACTTC.

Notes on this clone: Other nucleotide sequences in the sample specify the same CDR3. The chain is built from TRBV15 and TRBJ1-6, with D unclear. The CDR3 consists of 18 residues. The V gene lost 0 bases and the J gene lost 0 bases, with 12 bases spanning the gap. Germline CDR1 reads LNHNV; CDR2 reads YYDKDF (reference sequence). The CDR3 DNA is TGTGCCACCAGCAGAGATCGTGGGCCGAGCTCCTATAATTCACCCCTCCACTTT. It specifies CATSRDRGPSSYNSPLHF.

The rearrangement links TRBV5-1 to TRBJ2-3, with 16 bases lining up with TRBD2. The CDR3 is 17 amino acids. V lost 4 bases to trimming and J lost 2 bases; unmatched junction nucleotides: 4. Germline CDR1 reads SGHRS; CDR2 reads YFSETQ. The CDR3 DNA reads TGCGCCAGCAGCCTGGGACTAGCGGGGGGGCCCACAGATACGCAGTATTTT. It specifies CASSLGLAGGPTDTQYF.

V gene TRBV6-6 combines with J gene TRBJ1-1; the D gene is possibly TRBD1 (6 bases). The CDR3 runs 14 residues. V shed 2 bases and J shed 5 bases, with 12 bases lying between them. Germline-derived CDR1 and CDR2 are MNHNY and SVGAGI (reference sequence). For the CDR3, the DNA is TGTGCCAGCAGTTACCTTATACAGGGAACTGAAGCTTTCTTT. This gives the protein CASSYLIQGTEAFF.

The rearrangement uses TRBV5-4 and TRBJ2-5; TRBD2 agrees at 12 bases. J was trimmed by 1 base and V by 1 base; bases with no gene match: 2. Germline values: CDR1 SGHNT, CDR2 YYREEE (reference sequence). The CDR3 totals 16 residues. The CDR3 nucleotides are TGTGCCAGCAGCTTGTTACTAGCGGGGGGCCAAGAGACCCAGTACTTC. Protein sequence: CASSLLLAGGQETQYF.

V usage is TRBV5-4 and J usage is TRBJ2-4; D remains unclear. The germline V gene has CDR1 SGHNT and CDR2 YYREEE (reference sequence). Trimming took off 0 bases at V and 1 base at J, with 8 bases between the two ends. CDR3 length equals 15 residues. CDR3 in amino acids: CASSLDSNAKNIQYF. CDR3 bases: TGTGCCAGCAGCTTGGACTCTAACGCCAAAAACATTCAGTACTTC.

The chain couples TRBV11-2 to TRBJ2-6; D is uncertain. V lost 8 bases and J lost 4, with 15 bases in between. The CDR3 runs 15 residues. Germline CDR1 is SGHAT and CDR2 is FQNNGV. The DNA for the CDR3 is TGTGCCAGCGGGTCCTGGACGGCGGGGGCCAACGTCCTGACTTTC. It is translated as CASGSWTAGANVLTF.